The next 24 T cell receptor beta chains were all read from a single sample in a study of cytotoxic CD8 clonotypes in ibrutinib-treated CLL. Assay used: immunoSEQ multiplex PCR; TCRdb lists only in-frame clones, some missing. The data contain over 95,000 clones, under 70% of them seen just once; the ten biggest clones take up 35% to 40%. The sequences come from PBMCs, collected after 24 months of ibrutinib treatment. Every receptor here comes from a human donor with chronic lymphocytic leukemia.

This clone was observed a few times. V is TRBV27 and J is TRBJ2-3, with D hard to call. This CDR3 contains 13 residues. Germline V gene sequence: CDR1 MNHEY, CDR2 SMNVEV (reference sequence). V dropped 2 bases and J dropped 2 bases, with 5 bases sitting between them. The CDR3 loop reads CASSLLITDTQYF. The CDR3 DNA follows: TGTGCCAGCAGTTTACTCATCACAGATACGCAGTATTTT.

CDR3 coding DNA: TGTGCCAGCAGTTGGCTAGCGGGGTTTCGTGGCACCGGGGAGCTGTTTTTT. Residues: CASSWLAGFRGTGELFF. The gene calls are TRBV27 and TRBJ2-2; 9 bases match TRBD2. Trimming cost V 4 bases and J 4 bases; bases outside gene matches: 10. Germline CDR1 and CDR2: MNHEY and SMNVEV (reference sequence). This CDR3 is built from 17 residues.

In this sample, this clone turned up many times. The chain carries TRBV2 and TRBJ1-4, with 8 bases fitting TRBD1. From germline, CDR1 is SNHLY and CDR2 FYNNEI. V shed 6 bases and J 7 bases; nucleotides not matched to a gene: 13. This CDR3 contains 16 residues. In DNA, the CDR3 is TGTGCCAGCAGCCAAGCCCAGGGGGCGCGTAGTGAAAAACTGTTTTTT. Translating gives CASSQAQGARSEKLFF.

The chain couples TRBV6-6 to TRBJ1-4; 7 bases align to TRBD1. The CDR3 is 14 residues long. With V trimmed by 5 bases and J by 4 bases, 4 bases remained unmatched. CDR1 and CDR2 from the germline V gene are MNHNY and SVGAGI (reference sequence). The CDR3 protein is CASSEGASNEKLFF. CDR3 nucleotides: TGTGCCAGCAGTGAGGGGGCGAGTAATGAAAAACTGTTTTTT.

This clone is a singleton in its sample. This CDR3 reads CASSGGRGRNQPQHF. Here the CDR3 DNA reads TGCGCCAGCAGTGGGGGTAGGGGACGAAATCAGCCCCAGCATTTT. The gene calls are TRBV10-1 and TRBJ1-5, with D possibly matching TRBD1 (5 bases). The germline gives CDR1 WNHNN, CDR2 SYGVQD (reference sequence). The V and J ends lost 4 bases and 4 bases respectively, with 14 bases between them. The CDR3 is made up of 15 amino acids.

This clone was seen just once. V is TRBV4-1 and J is TRBJ2-2, with D perhaps assigned TRBD1 or TRBD2 (5 bases each). Per the germline V gene, CDR1 is MGHRA and CDR2 is YSYEKL. V lost 4 bases and J 0 bases, leaving 12 bases between the germline ends. The CDR3 covers 16 residues. The chain's CDR3 is CASSPRMGANTGELFF. The CDR3 coding sequence is TGCGCCAGCAGCCCCAGAATGGGGGCGAACACCGGGGAGCTGTTTTTT.

This clone was counted only a few times. The chain combines TRBV6-9 with TRBJ2-7; D uncertain. This CDR3 spans 11 amino acids. Trimming left V 2 bases short and J 4 bases short, with 3 bases between. Germline V CDR1 and CDR2: MNHGY, SVAAGI. The CDR3 sequence is CASSYPYEQYF. In DNA, the CDR3 is TGTGCCAGCAGTTATCCGTACGAGCAGTACTTC.

This clone was seen a single time. The chain joins TRBV7-2 to TRBJ1-3; D call uncertain. The CDR3 is 15 amino acids. Trimming pared 1 base from V and 0 bases from J, leaving 7 bases between. CDR1 is SGHTA and CDR2 is FQGNSA in the germline V gene. The CDR3 protein is CASSLDSRSGNTIYF. Here the CDR3 DNA reads TGTGCCAGCAGCTTAGACAGCCGCTCTGGAAACACCATATATTTT. Full variable domain (outside the CDR3, taken from reference TRBV7-2 and TRBJ1-3): GAGVSQSPSNKVTEKGKDVELRCDPISGHTALYWYRQSLGQGLEFLIYFQGNSAPDKSGLPSDRFSAERTGGSVSTLTIQRTQQEDSAVYLCASSLDSRSGNTIYFGEGSWLTVV.

The V call is TRBV18, the J call TRBJ2-2, with D perhaps matching TRBD1 (5 bases). CDR1 KGHSH and CDR2 LQKENI come from the germline V gene. The CDR3 loop spans 15 amino acids. Trimming cost V 5 bases and J 1 base, with 11 bases left between them. The CDR3 DNA reads TGTGCCAGCTCAGCGGCAGGGATGAACACCGGGGAGCTGTTTTTT. It is translated as CASSAAGMNTGELFF.

V and J are TRBV7-9 and TRBJ1-3; D is ambiguous. Per germline, CDR1 SEHNR and CDR2 FQNEAQ (reference sequence). The ends were cut back, 5 bases at V and 4 bases at J, with 9 bases in the middle. The CDR3 extends over 13 amino acids. CDR3 region: CASSPDGGNTIYF. In DNA form, the CDR3 reads TGTGCCAGCAGCCCCGACGGCGGAAACACCATATATTTT.

The chain couples TRBV7-9 to TRBJ1-3; D is possibly TRBD1 (5 bases). The CDR3 runs 17 residues. V dropped 5 bases and J dropped 1 base, with 18 bases sitting between them. CDR1 is SEHNR and CDR2 is FQNEAQ in the germline V gene (reference sequence). Here the CDR3 DNA reads TGTGCCAGCAGCGACCCGGGGCTTACCAATTCTGGAAACACCATATATTTT. This encodes CASSDPGLTNSGNTIYF.

The chain carries TRBV30 and TRBJ1-4, with 7 bases matching TRBD1. In germline, CDR1 is GTSNPN, CDR2 SVGIG (reference sequence). The CDR3 consists of 15 residues. The ends lost 0 bases at V and 10 bases at J; junction bases unmatched: 11. The CDR3 loop is CAWSVGGGTVGKLFF. The CDR3 nucleotides are TGTGCCTGGAGTGTAGGAGGAGGGACAGTCGGAAAACTGTTTTTT. The full variable domain, completed using reference TRBV30 and TRBJ1-4, is SQTIHQWPATLVQPVGSPLSLECTVEGTSNPNLYWYRQAAGRGLQLLFYSVGIGQISSEVPQNLSASRPQDRQFILSSKKLLLSDSGFYLCAWSVGGGTVGKLFFGSGTQLSVL.

The rearrangement uses TRBV29-1 and TRBJ2-1; 11 nucleotides line up with TRBD2. This CDR3 has 15 amino acids. CDR1 SQVTM and CDR2 ANQGSEA come from the germline V gene. The junction had 13 bases not matched to a gene; V was cut back by 6 bases and J by 9 bases. The CDR3 bases are TGCAGCGTCCCAAACCTAGCGGGGGGAGGAGGTGAGCAGTTCTTC. Protein: CSVPNLAGGGGEQFF.

The J gene is TRBJ2-3, the V gene TRBV15; D unclear. The CDR3 runs to 16 residues. Germline CDR1 and CDR2: LNHNV and YYDKDF (reference sequence). V was pared by 1 base and J by 0 bases, with 11 bases between. CDR3 sequence (DNA): TGTGCCACCAGCAGAGTTGCCTACACTAGCACAGATACGCAGTATTTT. It codes for CATSRVAYTSTDTQYF. Based on the CDR3 plus reference TRBV15 and TRBJ2-3, the full variable domain is DAMVIQNPRYQVTQFGKPVTLSCSQTLNHNVMYWYQQKSSQAPKLLFHYYDKDFNNEADTPDNFQSRRPNTSFCFLDIRSPGLGDTAMYLCATSRVAYTSTDTQYFGPGTRLTVL.

This chain links TRBV19 with TRBJ1-1, with 9 bases identical to TRBD1. The length of the CDR3 is 13 residues. V lost 9 bases, J lost 8 bases, and 10 bases stayed unmatched. Germline CDR1 is LNHDA and CDR2 is SQIVND (reference sequence). As DNA, the CDR3 is TGTGCCAGCTTTTCCGACAGGGGGTGGGAAGCTTTCTTT. Protein product: CASFSDRGWEAFF.

This chain links TRBV7-9 with TRBJ2-5; D may correspond to TRBD1 or TRBD2 (6 bases each). The germline V and J ends were trimmed by 0 bases and 9 bases, with 11 bases remaining between them. CDR1 SEHNR and CDR2 FQNEAQ come from the germline V gene (reference sequence). The CDR3 runs 13 residues. The CDR3 here is CASSLAGGPSQYF. DNA of the CDR3: TGTGCCAGCAGCTTAGCGGGGGGCCCGTCCCAGTACTTC.

This clone was picked up a small number of times. The sample contains more than one DNA sequence encoding this CDR3. The gene calls are TRBV30 and TRBJ1-5; D is unclear. The V gene's germline CDR1 is GTSNPN and CDR2 SVGIG (reference sequence). The V gene lost 2 bases and the J gene lost 0 bases, with 5 bases spanning the gap. The CDR3 is made up of 13 amino acids. The CDR3: CAWSTNSNQPQHF. CDR3 sequence (DNA): TGTGCCTGGAGTACAAATAGCAATCAGCCCCAGCATTTT.

This clone has only a few counts. The chain links TRBV7-9 to TRBJ1-2; unclear D gene. The CDR3 sequence is 15 residues long. V lost 5 bases, J lost 7 bases, and 20 bases lay in between. Germline CDR1 and CDR2: SEHNR and FQNEAQ (reference sequence). CDR3 sequence: CASSPRDAAHCGYTF. The CDR3 DNA follows: TGTGCCAGCAGCCCTCGTGACGCAGCTCACTGTGGCTACACCTTC.

A remark on this clone: Just one base apart from a much larger clone, this may be a read error. This rearrangement joins TRBV14 to TRBJ2-7, with D uncertain. V lost 4 bases to trimming and J lost 4 bases, with 5 bases between them. The CDR3 has 11 residues. Germline-derived CDR1 and CDR2 are SGHDN and FVKESK. CDR3 sequence (DNA): TGTGCCAGCAGCCCCGGGTACGAGCAGTACTTC. Protein product: CASSPGYEQYF.

The chain carries TRBV19 and TRBJ1-1; the match to TRBD1 covers 9 bases. There are 14 residues in the CDR3. Germline lookup yields CDR1 LNHDA and CDR2 SQIVND (reference sequence). V trimming: 7 bases; J trimming: 1 base; junction bases outside the gene matches: 4. CDR3 loop: CASKGQGTNTEAFF. The CDR3 region has the DNA TGTGCCAGTAAGGGACAGGGCACGAACACTGAAGCTTTCTTT.

As regards this clone: Other DNA variants within this sample encode the same CDR3. The V and J genes are TRBV7-2 and TRBJ2-7; 11 bases match TRBD1. Germline assignment: CDR1 SGHTA and CDR2 FQGNSA. V trimming: 4 bases; J trimming: 4 bases; junction bases outside the gene matches: 3. The CDR3 contains 14 residues. CDR3 sequence reads: CASSSGQGAYEQYF. The CDR3 region has the DNA TGTGCCAGCAGCTCCGGACAGGGGGCGTACGAGCAGTACTTC.

This clone was found many times. This chain connects TRBV5-1 to TRBJ2-1, with D possibly TRBD1 on 6 matching bases. Between the trimmed V and J ends, which lost 1 base and 7 bases, there was a span of 9 bases. This CDR3 spans 13 amino acids. Germline values: CDR1 SGHRS, CDR2 YFSETQ. The CDR3, as DNA: TGCGCCAGCAGCTTGATCCAGGGGAATGAGCAGTTCTTC. It specifies CASSLIQGNEQFF.

In this sample, this clone turned up a few times. The chain uses TRBV7-9 and TRBJ1-2, with no clear D. V was shortened by 5 bases and J by 6 bases, with 10 bases between the two germline ends. Per the germline V gene, CDR1 is SEHNR and CDR2 is FQNEAQ (reference sequence). The CDR3 sequence is 12 residues long. The CDR3 protein is CASSHGSDGYTF. Written as DNA, the CDR3 is TGTGCCAGCAGCCACGGGAGTGATGGCTACACCTTC.

V gene TRBV19 combines with J gene TRBJ2-6; D ambiguous. Germline-derived CDR1 and CDR2 are LNHDA and SQIVND (reference sequence). The V end was cut by 7 bases, the J end by 0 bases, with 7 bases between. There are 14 residues in the CDR3. CDR3 sequence (DNA): TGTGCCAGTATCGCAGACTCTGGGGCCAACGTCCTGACTTTC. Translated, it gives CASIADSGANVLTF.